This T cell receptor (beta chain) was documented in a study of sequential checkpoint blockade in melanoma. With regard to this clone: Its matching antigen is unknown.

TCRdb keeps only in-frame clones here, not all; method: immunoSEQ multiplex PCR. The sample carries about 37,000 clones, 30% to 35% recorded once. Germline CDR1 reads MNHGY; CDR2 reads SAAAGT. V lost 6 bases to trimming and J lost 5 bases; unmatched junction nucleotides: 8. The CDR3 length is 15 residues. Treatment denoted: randomized to nivolumab then ipilimumab (arm A) or the reverse (arm B). General observations from the study: Patients with week-13 increases in T-cell fraction and clonality benefited about 30 times more often. PD-L1 staining and CD8+ counts, not mutational load, tracked tumor T-cell clonality.

Sequenced here: tumor tissue (inferred from file names), sampled from a patient given nivolumab and ipilimumab in sequence. The chain joins TRBV6-8 to TRBJ1-2, with TRBD1 matching over 11 bases. The sequence derives from a human donor with melanoma. CDR3 residues: CASSEEGTGGYGYTF. CDR3 coding DNA: TGTGCCAGCAGCGAAGAAGGGACAGGGGGATATGGCTACACCTTC.